These 18 T cell receptor beta chains came from one sample sequenced in a study of monozygotic twins with inflammatory bowel disease. TCRdb re-called the 5' RACE reads; every CDR3 protein appears as one record, without DNA. Recorded for this sample: some 190,000 distinct CDR3 sequences. Sequencing used blood. The receptors originated from a human donor with ulcerative colitis or Crohn's disease, or a healthy co-twin of an affected twin (not recorded which).

The chain uses TRBV19 and TRBJ2-3. The CDR3 runs to 14 residues. Looked up from germline, CDR1 is LNHDA and CDR2 is SQIVND (reference sequence). CDR3 residues: CASSRLYSTDTQYF.

The rearrangement links TRBV27 to TRBJ1-1; TCRdb indicates TRBD1, and absent DNA this call remains unverified. Per the germline V gene, CDR1 is MNHEY and CDR2 is SMNVEV (reference sequence). CDR3 length: 15 amino acids. The chain's CDR3 is CASSPDRGRGTEAFF.

The rearrangement links TRBV5-5 to TRBJ1-1. Germline loops: CDR1 SGHKS, CDR2 YYEKEE (reference sequence). The CDR3 is 14 amino acids. The CDR3 spells CASSHPVGSTEAFF.

The chain uses TRBV20-1 and TRBJ2-2; TCRdb calls TRBD1, which cannot be checked without DNA. This CDR3 has 14 residues. From germline, CDR1 is DFQATT and CDR2 SNEGSKA (reference sequence). The chain's CDR3 is CSARLEGDTGELFF.

The chain combines TRBV7-9 with TRBJ2-1; TCRdb lists TRBD2, though no DNA is available to test this call. Per the germline V gene, CDR1 is SEHNR and CDR2 is FQNEAQ (reference sequence). This CDR3 has 16 residues. CDR3 loop: CASSLAGGLAGNEQFF.

The chain couples TRBV6-5 to TRBJ1-1. The germline V gene has CDR1 MNHEY and CDR2 SVGAGI. The length of the CDR3 is 13 residues. CDR3 residues: CASTRSFGTEAFF.

The chain combines TRBV3-1 with TRBJ1-2; TCRdb returns TRBD1, unconfirmable since there is no DNA. The CDR3 runs 14 residues. Germline V lookup: CDR1 LGHDT, CDR2 YNNKEL (reference sequence). CDR3 sequence reads: CASSQGGYGYGYTF. Full variable domain (missing parts from reference TRBV3-1 and TRBJ1-2): DTAVSQTPKYLVTQMGNDKSIKCEQNLGHDTMYWYKQDSKKFLKIMFSYNNKELIINETVPNRFSPKSPDKAHLNLHINSLELGDSAVYFCASSQGGYGYGYTFGSGTRLTVV.

The chain links TRBV19 to TRBJ1-1. The CDR3 sequence is 13 residues long. Germline V CDR1 and CDR2: LNHDA, SQIVND (reference sequence). CDR3 in amino acids: CASTASGYTEAFF.

The gene calls are TRBV5-1 and TRBJ1-4; TCRdb's D call of TRBD1 is untestable without DNA. The CDR3 is 16 residues long. The germline V gene has CDR1 SGHRS and CDR2 YFSETQ. Here the CDR3 reads CASSDSRTATNEKLFF.

The CDR3 spells CASSLDLPSGNTIYF. The chain joins TRBV5-6 to TRBJ1-3. CDR1 SGHDT and CDR2 YYEEEE come from the germline V gene. The CDR3 is 15 residues long.

The genes are TRBV6-1 and TRBJ1-5. Per germline, CDR1 MNHNS and CDR2 SASEGT. The CDR3 loop spans 13 amino acids. The CDR3 protein is CAIQWEGDQPQHF.

CDR3 loop: CASSFLVAGTDTQYF. This chain joins TRBV5-5 and TRBJ2-3; the D call from TCRdb, TRBD2, cannot be confirmed without DNA. The CDR3 runs to 15 residues. Germline values: CDR1 SGHKS, CDR2 YYEKEE (reference sequence).

The chain combines TRBV28 with TRBJ2-5; TCRdb outputs TRBD2, but without DNA this stays unchecked. Germline CDR1 and CDR2: MDHEN and SYDVKM. The CDR3 is 14 amino acids. The CDR3 loop is CASSRPQEGETQYF.

The chain couples TRBV19 to TRBJ2-7; TCRdb lists TRBD2, though no DNA is available to test this call. This CDR3 is 15 amino acids long. From germline, CDR1 is LNHDA and CDR2 SQIVND (reference sequence). The CDR3 spells CASSIKREGSYEQYF.

CDR3 region: CASISNQETQYF. The rearrangement uses TRBV5-1 and TRBJ2-5. Germline CDR1 SGHRS, CDR2 YFSETQ. There are 12 residues in the CDR3.

V and J are TRBV24-1 and TRBJ2-1; the D call of TRBD2 rests on TCRdb alone, since no DNA is present to check it. Germline V gene lookup returns CDR1 KGHDR and CDR2 SFDVKD. The CDR3 length is 16 residues. The CDR3 reads CATSDLGSGSPTEQFF.

The CDR3 region is CASSLEGAPNSPLHF. V usage is TRBV5-1 and J usage is TRBJ1-6; TCRdb outputs TRBD1, but without DNA this stays unchecked. Germline V gives CDR1 SGHRS, CDR2 YFSETQ. The CDR3 is made up of 15 amino acids. Complete variable domain (other parts from reference TRBV5-1 and TRBJ1-6): KAGVTQTPRYLIKTRGQQVTLSCSPISGHRSVSWYQQTPGQGLQFLFEYFSETQRNKGNFPGRFSGRQFSNSRSEMNVSTLELGDSALYLCASSLEGAPNSPLHFGNGTRLTVT.

The J gene is TRBJ1-2, the V gene TRBV12-3 or TRBV12-4; TCRdb returns TRBD1, unconfirmable since there is no DNA. The CDR3 contains 12 residues. The CDR3 spells CAIRRQHYGYTF.